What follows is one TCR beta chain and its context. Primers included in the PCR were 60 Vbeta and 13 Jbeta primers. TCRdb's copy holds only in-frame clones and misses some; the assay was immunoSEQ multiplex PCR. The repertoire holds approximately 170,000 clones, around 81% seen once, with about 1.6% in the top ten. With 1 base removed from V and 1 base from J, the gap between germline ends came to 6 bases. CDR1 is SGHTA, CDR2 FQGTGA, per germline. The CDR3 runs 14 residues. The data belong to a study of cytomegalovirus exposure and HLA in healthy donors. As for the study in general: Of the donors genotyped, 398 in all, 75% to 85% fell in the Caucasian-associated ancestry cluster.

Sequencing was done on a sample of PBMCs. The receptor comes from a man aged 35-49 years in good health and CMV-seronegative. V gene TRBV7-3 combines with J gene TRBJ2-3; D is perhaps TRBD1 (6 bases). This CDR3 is CASSLRQGTDTQYF. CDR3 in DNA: TGTGCCAGCAGCTTAAGACAGGGCACAGATACGCAGTATTTT.